The T cell receptor (beta chain) under discussion was sequenced for a study of molecular identifiers for immune sequencing clone quantification. Naive CD8 T cells were sorted, and the gate applied was CD8+CD4-CCR7+CD45RA+. In regard to this clonotype: A much larger clone lies one base from this, so it may be a read error.

With listed TCR primers and previously described methods, bulk TCR libraries were prepared. TCRdb used MiXCR to reprocess the PCR reads, holding one entry per CDR3 protein. This sample carries 62,000 or so distinct CDR3 sequences, about a sixth of them seen once, and the ten largest clones take around 1.4%. Germline V gene data show CDR1 as LGHDT and CDR2 as YNNKEL (reference sequence). V lost 4 bases and J 4 bases, leaving 14 bases between the germline ends. The CDR3 loop spans 16 amino acids. The J gene is TRBJ1-6, the V gene TRBV3-1; the D gene is possibly TRBD1 (5 bases). Sequences were obtained from naive CD8+ T cells from blood, with Jurkat cell RNA spiked in. The subset: FACS-sorted CD8+CD4-CCR7+CD45RA+ naive T cells. The source is a human donor in good health. Some libraries in this study had Jurkat cell RNA spiked in. This CDR3 is CASSRTMTEYNSPLHF. DNA for the CDR3: TGTGCCAGCAGCCGAACTATGACAGAGTATAATTCACCCCTCCACTTT.